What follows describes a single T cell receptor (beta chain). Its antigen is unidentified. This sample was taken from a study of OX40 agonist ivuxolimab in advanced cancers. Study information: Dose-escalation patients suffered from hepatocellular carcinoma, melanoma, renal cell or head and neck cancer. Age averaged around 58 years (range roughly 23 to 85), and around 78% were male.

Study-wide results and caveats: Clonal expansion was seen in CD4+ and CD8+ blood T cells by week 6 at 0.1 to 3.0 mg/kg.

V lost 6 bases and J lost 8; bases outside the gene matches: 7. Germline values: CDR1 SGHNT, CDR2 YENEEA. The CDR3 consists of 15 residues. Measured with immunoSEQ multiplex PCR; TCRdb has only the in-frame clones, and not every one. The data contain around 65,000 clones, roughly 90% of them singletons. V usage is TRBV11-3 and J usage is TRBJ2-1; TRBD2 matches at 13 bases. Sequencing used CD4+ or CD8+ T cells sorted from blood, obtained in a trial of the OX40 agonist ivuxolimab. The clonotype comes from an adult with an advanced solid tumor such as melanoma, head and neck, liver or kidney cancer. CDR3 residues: CASRNGTSGIDEQFF. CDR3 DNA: TGTGCCAGCAGGAATGGGACTAGCGGGATCGATGAGCAGTTCTTC.